These 6 T cell receptor beta chains originate from one sample sequenced in a study of cytomegalovirus exposure and HLA in healthy donors. The PCR used 60 Vbeta and 13 Jbeta primers. TCRdb's copy holds only in-frame clones and misses some; the assay was immunoSEQ multiplex PCR. The top ten hold 4% of the sample, which has 95,000 to 150,000 clones, under 80% seen once. Sequenced input: PBMCs. The source of these receptors is a middle-aged man in good health and CMV-seropositive.

The rearrangement uses TRBV28 and TRBJ2-3; 7 positions match TRBD2. From germline, CDR1 is MDHEN and CDR2 SYDVKM. V lost 6 bases, J lost 4 bases, and 10 bases stayed unmatched. This CDR3 has 15 amino acids. The DNA of the CDR3 is TGTGCCAGCAGCCCTGTGCGGGAGCAGGCAGATACGCAGTATTTT. As protein: CASSPVREQADTQYF.

The sample holds a few counts of this clone. This chain links TRBV20-1 with TRBJ2-3; D unclear. The V end lost 6 bases, the J end lost 8 bases, and 12 bases lay between the germline ends. The CDR3 length is 11 residues. CDR1 is DFQATT, CDR2 SNEGSKA, per germline (reference sequence). CDR3 loop: CSAPTRGTQYF. DNA of the CDR3: TGCAGTGCCCCGACCCGCGGTACGCAGTATTTT.

This clone was counted between two and nine times. In nucleotides, the CDR3 is TGTGCCAGCAGGGGCTTCACTGAAGCTTTCTTT. It codes for CASRGFTEAFF. V is TRBV6-5 and J is TRBJ1-1; no definite D call. The CDR3 contains 11 residues. Per the germline V gene, CDR1 is MNHEY and CDR2 is SVGAGI. Trimming shortened V by 6 bases and J by 4 bases, and 6 bases separated the two germline ends.

The J gene is TRBJ1-1, the V gene TRBV30; D might be TRBD1 (5 bases). V was cut by 0 bases and J by 4 bases, with 9 bases left in between. The CDR3 loop spans 13 amino acids. Germline CDR1 is GTSNPN and CDR2 is SVGIG (reference sequence). The CDR3 coding sequence is TGTGCCTGGAGTGTAGGGGCTGGCACTGAAGCTTTCTTT. This codes for CAWSVGAGTEAFF.

The J gene is TRBJ1-1, the V gene TRBV5-5; tentatively, D is TRBD1 (5 bases). The CDR3 is 14 amino acids. V was trimmed by 0 bases and J by 1 base, leaving 7 bases between them. Germline V lookup: CDR1 SGHKS, CDR2 YYEKEE (reference sequence). As DNA, the CDR3 is TGTGCCAGCAGCTTGGTGGGGGGGAACACTGAAGCTTTCTTT. This translates into CASSLVGGNTEAFF. Looking up the rest from reference TRBV5-5 and TRBJ1-1 gives the full variable domain: DAGVTQSPTHLIKTRGQQVTLRCSPISGHKSVSWYQQVLGQGPQFIFQYYEKEERGRGNFPDRFSARQFPNYSSELNVNALLLGDSALYLCASSLVGGNTEAFFGQGTRLTVV.

The chain couples TRBV5-1 to TRBJ2-7; D possibly corresponds to TRBD1 (6 bases). Germline CDR1 and CDR2: SGHRS and YFSETQ. The CDR3 runs to 16 residues. Trimming left V 4 bases short and J 0 bases short, with 17 bases between. The CDR3 DNA sequence: TGCGCCAGCAGCCAACCCAGGGGTTCGTACTCCTACGAGCAGTACTTC. It specifies CASSQPRGSYSYEQYF.